This T cell receptor beta chain appears in the sequencing data of a study of response to subunit inactivated influenza vaccine. Study outcomes and limitations: T cells newly recruited by each seasonal influenza vaccination are few, the authors suggested.

This clonotype was seen a few times. The antigen is not known. TCRdb re-called the RT-PCR reads with MiXCR, one entry per CDR3 protein. The table includes some 640,000 distinct CDR3 sequences, approximately 15% detected once. Germline values: CDR1 LGHNA, CDR2 YNFKEQ. The V and J ends lost 4 bases and 7 bases respectively, with 25 bases between them. The CDR3 is 18 residues long. Here the sequenced sample was PBMCs from blood, taken roughly 2 weeks before vaccination. This chain links TRBV4-2 with TRBJ1-4; tentative D call: TRBD1 (5 bases). This clonotype originated in a man between 45 and 60 years old who received an inactivated influenza vaccine. Here the CDR3 DNA reads TGTGCCAGCAGCCTCACAACTACTGCCGGGGGGTCAAGTGAAAAACTGTTTTTT. It yields the protein CASSLTTTAGGSSEKLFF.